Below are 19 T cell receptor beta chains sequenced from a single sample in a study of cytotoxic CD8 clonotypes in ibrutinib-treated CLL. Sequenced by immunoSEQ multiplex PCR; TCRdb stores in-frame clones only, minus some. This table has around 16,000 clones, around 63% appearing once. The specimen comprised PBMCs, sampled before ibrutinib treatment. The receptors shown here come from a human donor with chronic lymphocytic leukemia.

The chain employs TRBV28 and TRBJ1-1, with no clear D. Trimming removed 3 bases from V and 8 bases from J, with 7 bases in between. The CDR3 spans 11 residues. Looked up from germline, CDR1 is MDHEN and CDR2 is SYDVKM. The CDR3 sequence is CASSLGREAFF. The DNA for the CDR3 is TGTGCCAGCAGTTTGGGCAGGGAAGCTTTCTTT.

This chain uses TRBV7-2 with TRBJ2-4; D unresolved. Germline V gene data show CDR1 as SGHTA and CDR2 as FQGNSA. CDR3 length: 13 amino acids. Trimming shortened V by 3 bases and J by 7 bases, and 10 bases separated the two germline ends. CDR3 protein: CASSFSTANIQYF. The CDR3 coding sequence is TGTGCCAGCAGCTTTTCCACAGCTAACATTCAGTACTTC.

V usage is TRBV5-1 and J usage is TRBJ1-5, with D tentatively TRBD1 (6 bases). The CDR3 is 15 residues long. Per the germline V gene, CDR1 is SGHRS and CDR2 is YFSETQ. Trimming took 0 bases from V and 6 from J, leaving 13 bases between them. CDR3 sequence: CASSLEGGPAQPQHF. The CDR3 DNA reads as TGCGCCAGCAGCTTGGAGGGGGGGCCGGCTCAGCCCCAGCATTTT.

This clone showed up just once. This chain links TRBV19 with TRBJ2-3; 12 nucleotides agree with TRBD2. This CDR3 region has 18 residues. Per the germline V gene, CDR1 is LNHDA and CDR2 is SQIVND (reference sequence). The junction had 7 bases not matched to a gene; V was cut back by 3 bases and J by 0 bases. The CDR3 DNA reads TGTGCCAGTAGTATCCGACTAGCGGGGGCCTATAGCACAGATACGCAGTATTTT. Translating gives CASSIRLAGAYSTDTQYF.

This chain links TRBV5-1 with TRBJ2-5; 8 bases are shared with TRBD2. The CDR3 extends over 14 amino acids. With V trimmed by 4 bases and J by 4 bases, 6 bases remained unmatched. CDR1 and CDR2 (germline): SGHRS, YFSETQ. The CDR3 here is CASSPGLEPETQYF. The CDR3 coding sequence is TGCGCCAGCAGCCCGGGACTAGAACCAGAGACCCAGTACTTC.

The rearrangement joins TRBV2 to TRBJ1-1; D is unclear. This CDR3 spans 12 amino acids. Germline V lookup: CDR1 SNHLY, CDR2 FYNNEI. V lost 3 bases and J 7 bases, leaving 9 bases between the germline ends. The CDR3 is CASSDGVIEAFF. The DNA of the CDR3 is TGTGCCAGCAGTGACGGGGTGATTGAAGCTTTCTTT.

The CDR3 spells CASTAGDPRTSYEQYF. Written as DNA, the CDR3 is TGTGCCAGCACCGCGGGGGACCCTCGAACCTCCTACGAGCAGTACTTC. V usage is TRBV6-6 and J usage is TRBJ2-7, with TRBD2 matching over 7 bases. With 7 bases clipped from V and 0 bases from J, the junction kept 12 bases outside the gene matches. Germline CDR1 reads MNHNY; CDR2 reads SVGAGI (reference sequence). The CDR3 runs 16 residues.

CDR3 amino acids: CASSPFAGGTDTQYF. The CDR3 coding sequence is TGCGCCAGCAGCCCCTTCGCGGGGGGCACAGATACGCAGTATTTT. The V and J genes are TRBV5-1 and TRBJ2-3; TRBD2 aligns across 7 bases. The CDR3 consists of 15 residues. Trimming at V came to 4 bases and at J to 1 base, leaving 6 bases not matched to a gene. Germline loops: CDR1 SGHRS, CDR2 YFSETQ.

V gene TRBV5-5 combines with J gene TRBJ1-1; D is unresolved. This CDR3 contains 14 residues. V shed 1 base and J shed 2 bases, with 9 bases lying between them. Germline assignment: CDR1 SGHKS and CDR2 YYEKEE (reference sequence). This CDR3 reads CASSLSRGNTEAFF. Here the CDR3 DNA reads TGTGCCAGCAGCTTGTCCCGGGGAAACACTGAAGCTTTCTTT.

This clone was counted between two and nine times. The chain is built from TRBV18 and TRBJ2-7, with 8 bases lining up with TRBD2. CDR3 length: 14 amino acids. Germline CDR1 is KGHSH and CDR2 is LQKENI. The junction had 3 bases not matched to a gene; V was cut back by 3 bases and J by 2 bases. In nucleotides, the CDR3 is TGTGCCAGCTCACCGCCGGGGGGGGCCTACGAGCAGTACTTC. It yields the protein CASSPPGGAYEQYF.

The chain uses TRBV25-1 and TRBJ2-1; D is ambiguous. V shed 1 base and J shed 7 bases, with 11 bases lying between them. This CDR3 has 14 amino acids. CDR1 is MGHDK, CDR2 SYGVNS, per germline. Here the CDR3 DNA reads TGTGCCAGCAGTGAATTCGCAGGCAGAAATGAGCAGTTCTTC. It codes for CASSEFAGRNEQFF.

The V call is TRBV6-1, the J call TRBJ1-5, with 11 bases that match TRBD1. Germline V CDR1 and CDR2: MNHNS, SASEGT. V dropped 8 bases and J dropped 3; count of bases not matched to a gene: 3. This CDR3 contains 14 residues. The CDR3 spells CASGQGAANQPQHF. CDR3 coding DNA: TGTGCCAGCGGACAGGGGGCGGCCAATCAGCCCCAGCATTTT.

J is TRBJ2-7 and V is TRBV11-2; 7 bases align to TRBD2. V shed 4 bases, J shed 8 bases, and the junction held 8 bases outside the gene matches. The CDR3 has 13 amino acids. Germline V gene lookup returns CDR1 SGHAT and CDR2 FQNNGV. CDR3 nucleotide sequence: TGTGCCAGCAGCTCGGATTACGGGACTAAGCAGTACTTC. Translated: CASSSDYGTKQYF.

The CDR3 region is CASRAPGQGAAEQYF. In DNA form, the CDR3 reads TGTGCCAGCAGGGCTCCCGGACAGGGGGCCGCGGAGCAGTACTTC. The J gene is TRBJ2-7, the V gene TRBV6-1; 11 nucleotides match TRBD1. This CDR3 is built from 15 residues. The germline CDR1 and CDR2 sequences are MNHNS and SASEGT. V dropped 6 bases and J dropped 7; count of bases not matched to a gene: 11.

The gene calls are TRBV5-1 and TRBJ1-2; D ambiguous. The CDR3 runs 15 residues. Looked up from germline, CDR1 is SGHRS and CDR2 is YFSETQ. V was shortened by 2 bases and J by 3 bases, with 14 bases between the two germline ends. CDR3 sequence reads: CASSLAPTRDYGYTF. The DNA of the CDR3 is TGCGCCAGCAGCTTAGCGCCGACTAGAGACTATGGCTACACCTTC.

The rearrangement links TRBV7-9 to TRBJ1-1; D unclear. The CDR3 has 15 amino acids. Germline values: CDR1 SEHNR, CDR2 FQNEAQ (reference sequence). V was pared by 1 base and J by 1 base, with 10 bases between. CDR3: CASSLDRQKNTEAFF. CDR3 nucleotide sequence: TGTGCCAGCAGCTTAGATAGGCAGAAGAACACTGAAGCTTTCTTT.

This clone was seen once. This sequence joins TRBV2 and TRBJ2-7, with TRBD2 matching 7 bases. CDR1 SNHLY and CDR2 FYNNEI come from the germline V gene. V was clipped by 4 bases and J by 2 bases; unmatched bases: 5. The length of the CDR3 is 14 residues. The CDR3 is CASSGGGNPYEQYF. In nucleotides, the CDR3 is TGTGCCAGCAGTGGGGGGGGGAACCCCTACGAGCAGTACTTC.

By its share, this clone is medium-sized (0.01 to 0.1%). The rearrangement uses TRBV6-7 and TRBJ1-1; D gene ambiguous. TRBV6-7 is given ORF status, its function remaining uncertain. V was cut by 0 bases and J by 6 bases, with 23 bases left in between. This CDR3 is built from 18 residues. Here the CDR3 reads CASSYSIPGRKWVPEAFF. The DNA for the CDR3 is TGTGCCAGCAGTTACTCGATCCCGGGAAGGAAATGGGTCCCTGAAGCTTTCTTT.

This clone occurred once. The chain is built from TRBV11-2 and TRBJ2-5, with TRBD2 matching over 8 bases. V shed 1 base and J 5 bases; nucleotides not matched to a gene: 6. The CDR3 spans 15 residues. The V gene's germline CDR1 is SGHAT and CDR2 FQNNGV. CDR3 DNA sequence: TGTGCCAGCAGCTTAGCCGGGGGGGAAAGGGAGACCCAGTACTTC. Translated: CASSLAGGERETQYF.